The present T cell receptor beta chain was sequenced within a study of shared clonotypes between healthy human individuals. Data came from immunoSEQ multiplex PCR; TCRdb stores just in-frame clones and leaves some out. The sample records 2,500,000 or so clones, 90% to 95% being singletons. This clone occurred once. Source material: naive CD4+ T cells sorted from blood. Documented subset: CD45RA+ positively selected. The sequence derives from a man aged 18-30 years in good health.

The CDR3 sequence: CASSPQVGNTGELFF. CDR3 in DNA: TGTGCCAGCAGCCCTCAGGTGGGGAACACCGGGGAGCTGTTTTTT. This sequence joins TRBV7-9 and TRBJ2-2; D is unclear. The CDR3 is 15 amino acids. Trimming stripped 5 bases from V and 1 base from J, with 11 bases between. Germline-derived CDR1 and CDR2 are SEHNR and FQNEAQ (reference sequence).